This TCR beta chain was recorded in a study of blood T cell repertoires in COVID-19. This clone has a single count. Data came from immunoSEQ multiplex PCR; TCRdb stores just in-frame clones and leaves some out. The sample records 250,000 to 300,000 clones, over 75% being singletons. Trimming took off 2 bases at V and 6 bases at J, with 13 bases between the two ends. CDR1 MNHNS and CDR2 SASEGT come from the germline V gene. The CDR3 loop spans 14 amino acids. V usage is TRBV6-1 and J usage is TRBJ1-2; D remains unclear. This TCR derives from a woman between 65 and 79 years old with acute or convalescent COVID-19. The sequencing sample was made of peripheral blood. The CDR3 DNA follows: TGTGCCAGCAGTGAACACCGGCGGGTTGATGGCTACACCTTC. Its translation: CASSEHRRVDGYTF.